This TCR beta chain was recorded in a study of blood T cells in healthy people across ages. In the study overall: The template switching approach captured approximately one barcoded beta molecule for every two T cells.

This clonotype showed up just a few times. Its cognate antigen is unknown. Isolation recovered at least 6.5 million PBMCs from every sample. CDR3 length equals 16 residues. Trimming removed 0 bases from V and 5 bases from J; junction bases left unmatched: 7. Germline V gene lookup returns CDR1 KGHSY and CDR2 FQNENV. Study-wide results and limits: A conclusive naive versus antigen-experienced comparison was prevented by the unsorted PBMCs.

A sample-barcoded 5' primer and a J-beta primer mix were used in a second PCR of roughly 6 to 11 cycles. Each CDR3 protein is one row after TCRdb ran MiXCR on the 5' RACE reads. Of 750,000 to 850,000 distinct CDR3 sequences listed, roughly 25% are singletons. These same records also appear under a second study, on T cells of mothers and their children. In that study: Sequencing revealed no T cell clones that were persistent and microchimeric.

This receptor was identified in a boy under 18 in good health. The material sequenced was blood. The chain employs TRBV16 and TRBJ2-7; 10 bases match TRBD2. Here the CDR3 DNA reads TGTGCCAGCAGCCAATCCGCTAGCGGGAGCGCCAACGAGCAGTACTTC. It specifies CASSQSASGSANEQYF.